This T cell receptor (beta chain) was observed in a study of OX40 agonist ivuxolimab in advanced cancers. Whole-study context: Each patient was given ivuxolimab into a vein every 2 weeks, at 0.01 to 10 mg/kg.

Overall study results and limits: What antigens the expanded peripheral T cells recognized was never established. Dose levels from 0.1 to 3.0 mg/kg saw CD4+ and CD8+ blood T cells expand clonally by week 6.

Patients were ruled out by autoimmune disease history or systemic immunosuppression. V was trimmed by 4 bases and J by 8 bases, leaving 19 bases between them. This CDR3 contains 15 residues. CDR1 and CDR2 (germline): SEHNR, FQNEAQ (reference sequence). Libraries were prepared by immunoSEQ multiplex PCR; TCRdb keeps only in-frame clonotypes and omits some of them. The sample lists tens of thousands of clones; approximately 90% were seen once. About this clone itself: No antigen is known for it.

The V call is TRBV7-9, the J call TRBJ2-3; a weak D match, TRBD2 (6 bases). The sequence was collected from an adult with an advanced solid tumor such as melanoma, head and neck, liver or kidney cancer. The specimen comprised CD4+ or CD8+ T cells sorted from blood, sampled in a trial of the OX40 agonist ivuxolimab. The DNA of the CDR3 is TGTGCCAGCAGCTCTTCGGGGACTTCACCCGGTACGCAGTATTTT. Its translation is CASSSSGTSPGTQYF.